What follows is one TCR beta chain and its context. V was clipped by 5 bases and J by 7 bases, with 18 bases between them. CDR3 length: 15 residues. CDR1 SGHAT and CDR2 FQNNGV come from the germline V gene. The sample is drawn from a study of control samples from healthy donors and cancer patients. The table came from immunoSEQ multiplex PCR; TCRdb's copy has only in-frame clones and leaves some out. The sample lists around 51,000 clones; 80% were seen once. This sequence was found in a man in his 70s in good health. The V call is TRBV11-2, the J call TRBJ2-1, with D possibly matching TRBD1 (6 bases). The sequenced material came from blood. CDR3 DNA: TGTGCCAGCAGCCATATCGGGACAAGTAAGAATGAGCAGTTCTTC. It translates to CASSHIGTSKNEQFF. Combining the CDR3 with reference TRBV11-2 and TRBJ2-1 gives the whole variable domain EAGVAQSPRYKIIEKRQSVAFWCNPISGHATLYWYQQILGQGPKLLIQFQNNGVVDDSQLPKDRFSAERLKGVDSTLKIQPAKLEDSAVYLCASSHIGTSKNEQFFGPGTRLTVL.